The clone carrying this T cell receptor (beta chain) was counted many times. The target antigen is unknown. Quantitative barcoded 5'-RACE was used to prepare TCR beta libraries. MiXCR was run by TCRdb on the 5' RACE reads, yielding one entry per CDR3 protein. The profile shows roughly 490,000 distinct CDR3 sequences, about 5.2% of them singletons. J lost 5 bases, V lost 6 bases, and 4 bases had no gene match. The germline gives CDR1 MNHNS, CDR2 SASEGT. CDR3 length equals 14 residues. The entry originates in a study of CD8 T cells in ankylosing spondylitis. Points from the study as a whole: Past studies reported some motif variants in reactive arthritis synovial fluid and blood. Blood of patients with ankylosing spondylitis appeared to be characterized by a TCR beta motif of fewer than 10 highly homologous variants. Clones linked to disease were reported to show significant enrichment in matched ankylosing spondylitis synovial fluid.

This TCR came from a male donor with ankylosing spondylitis. The chain employs TRBV6-1 and TRBJ1-5; 10 nucleotides match TRBD1. The sequencing input was blood, either unsorted or a sorted T cell fraction (not recorded which). The CDR3, as DNA: TGTGCCAGCAGGATTGGACAGGGGGATCAGCCCCAGCATTTT. It yields the protein CASRIGQGDQPQHF.